This T cell receptor (beta chain) was identified in a study of T cell changes during pregnancy in multiple sclerosis (dated by TCRdb to the late 2010s). Looking at the study overall: In women with multiple sclerosis, the researchers looked at how the T cell repertoire shifted as pregnancy progressed.

Inclusive of the bounding cysteine and phenylalanine, the CDR3 is 13 residues long. Only the CDR3 portion is preserved as DNA: 39 bases, with reading frame beginning at the first base. V is cut by 4 bases and J by 2 bases, and the space between the germline ends is 9 bases. The germline V gene (reference sequence) supplies CDR1 SEHNR and CDR2 FQNEAQ. The library was produced with the immunoSEQ multiplex PCR assay. The table comes from immuneACCESS by way of TCRdb, which keeps in-frame sequences with V and J called. Part of the clones is missing from these tables; in studies checked, under half for an unresolved V gene and the rest for unknown reasons. The sample table shows about 39,000 clones, and about 88% are seen once. The ten largest make up roughly 4% of the sample. About this clone: The specificity of this receptor is unknown. No quality values exist for individual bases; no much larger clone is one base distant.

Sample: CD8+ T cells from peripheral blood mononuclear cells, taken in the first trimester of pregnancy. The chain uses TRBV7-9 and TRBJ2-7; TRBD1 is a possible D gene, resting on 5 matching bases. The TCR sequence derives from a female donor with multiple sclerosis, enrolled in a pregnancy study. The CDR3 loop reads CASSSGATYEQYF. The nucleotide sequence is TGTGCCAGCAGCTCTGGGGCGACCTACGAGCAGTACTTC.